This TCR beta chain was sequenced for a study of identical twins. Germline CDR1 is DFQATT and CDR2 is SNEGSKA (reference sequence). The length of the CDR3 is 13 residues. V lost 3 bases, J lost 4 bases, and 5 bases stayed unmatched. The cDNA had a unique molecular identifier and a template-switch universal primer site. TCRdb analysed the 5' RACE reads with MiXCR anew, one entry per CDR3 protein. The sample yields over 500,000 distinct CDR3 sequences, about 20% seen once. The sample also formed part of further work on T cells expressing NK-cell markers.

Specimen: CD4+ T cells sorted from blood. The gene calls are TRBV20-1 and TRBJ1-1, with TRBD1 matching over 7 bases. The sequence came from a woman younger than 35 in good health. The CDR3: CSARIPGGTEAFF. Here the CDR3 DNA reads TGCAGTGCTAGGATTCCAGGGGGCACTGAAGCTTTCTTT.